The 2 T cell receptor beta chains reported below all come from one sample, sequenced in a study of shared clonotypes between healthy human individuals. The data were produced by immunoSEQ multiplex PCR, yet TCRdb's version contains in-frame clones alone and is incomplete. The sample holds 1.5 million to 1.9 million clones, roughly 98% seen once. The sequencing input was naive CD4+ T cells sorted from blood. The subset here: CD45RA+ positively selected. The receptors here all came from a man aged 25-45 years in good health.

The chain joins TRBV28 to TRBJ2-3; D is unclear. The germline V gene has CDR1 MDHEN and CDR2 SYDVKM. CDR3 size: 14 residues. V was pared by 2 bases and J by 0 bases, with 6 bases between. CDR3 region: CASSLVISTDTQYF. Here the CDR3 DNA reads TGTGCCAGCAGTTTAGTCATTAGCACAGATACGCAGTATTTT.

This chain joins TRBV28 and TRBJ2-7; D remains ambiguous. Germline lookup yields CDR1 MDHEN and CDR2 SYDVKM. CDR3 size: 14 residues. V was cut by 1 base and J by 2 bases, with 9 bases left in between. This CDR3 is CASSLSPSAYEQYF. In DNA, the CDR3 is TGTGCCAGCAGTTTATCCCCCTCCGCCTACGAGCAGTACTTC. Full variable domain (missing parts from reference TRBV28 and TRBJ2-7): DVKVTQSSRYLVKRTGEKVFLECVQDMDHENMFWYRQDPGLGLRLIYFSYDVKMKEKGDIPEGYSVSREKKERFSLILESASTNQTSMYLCASSLSPSAYEQYFGPGTRLTVT.